The 20 T cell receptor beta chains reported below all come from one sample, sequenced in a study of shared clonotypes between healthy human individuals. Selected positively for CCR7 and CD45RO-negative, naive CD8 cells excluded terminally differentiated effector memory CD45RA+ cells. Sequencing was performed with immunoSEQ multiplex PCR; in TCRdb, only in-frame clones are kept and a portion is missing. The sample includes just over 2,000,000 clones, approximately 94% of them seen just once. What was sequenced was naive CD8+ T cells sorted from blood. These receptors were collected from a man aged 18 to 29 in good health.

The chain is built from TRBV9 and TRBJ2-7; D is undetermined. V was pared by 0 bases and J by 1 base, with 8 bases between. The CDR3 runs 14 residues. CDR1 and CDR2 (germline): SGDLS, YYNGEE. The CDR3 reads CASSVDGPSYEQYF. The CDR3 DNA follows: TGTGCCAGCAGCGTAGATGGGCCTTCCTACGAGCAGTACTTC.

As regards this clone: The sample carries other DNA sequences with the same CDR3. The gene calls are TRBV11-2 and TRBJ2-7; a weak D match, TRBD2 (6 bases). Trimming stripped 3 bases from V and 3 bases from J, with 12 bases between. CDR3 size: 14 residues. The V gene's germline CDR1 is SGHAT and CDR2 FQNNGV. CDR3 sequence (DNA): TGTGCCAGCAGCTTGGGAACTAGCAGCTACGAGCAGTACTTC. Its protein product is CASSLGTSSYEQYF.

The chain links TRBV6-5 to TRBJ2-7; TRBD2 might be the D (5 bases). The CDR3 has 15 amino acids. V lost 5 bases and J lost 6, with 20 bases in between. Per the germline V gene, CDR1 is MNHEY and CDR2 is SVGAGI. This CDR3 reads CASSPLYSDSGEQYF. The CDR3 DNA follows: TGTGCCAGCAGTCCTCTTTATAGCGACTCAGGCGAGCAGTACTTC.

The chain carries TRBV28 and TRBJ1-5, with D possibly TRBD1 on 5 matching bases. V was shortened by 11 bases and J by 5 bases, with 13 bases between the two germline ends. This CDR3 is 12 amino acids long. Germline values: CDR1 MDHEN, CDR2 SYDVKM. The chain's CDR3 is CAGGSGHQPQHF. CDR3 bases: TGTGCCGGGGGATCAGGGCATCAGCCCCAGCATTTT.

As for this clone: The sample holds other DNA sequences that translate to the same CDR3. The genes are TRBV4-1 and TRBJ2-1; weak D call: TRBD1 (5 bases). Germline V gives CDR1 MGHRA, CDR2 YSYEKL. The CDR3 is 14 residues long. V lost 0 bases and J lost 7, with 10 bases in between. CDR3 protein: CASSQDPRGNEQFF. The CDR3 nucleotides are TGCGCCAGCAGCCAAGATCCTAGGGGTAATGAGCAGTTCTTC.

This clone appeared a few times. The chain recombines TRBV14 with TRBJ1-6, with D possibly TRBD1 on 5 matching bases. V lost 8 bases to trimming and J lost 7 bases, with 12 bases between them. The CDR3 contains 13 residues. Germline assignment: CDR1 SGHDN and CDR2 FVKESK. In DNA form, the CDR3 reads TGTGCCAGCGGAGTGACAGCGAATTCACCCCTCCACTTT. It codes for CASGVTANSPLHF.

This chain connects TRBV27 to TRBJ2-1; D may be TRBD1 (5 bases). V shed 0 bases and J shed 8 bases, with 14 bases lying between them. The CDR3 consists of 15 residues. The germline CDR1 and CDR2 sequences are MNHEY and SMNVEV (reference sequence). The CDR3 protein is CASSLSGQGRYEQFF. The DNA of the CDR3 is TGTGCCAGCAGTTTATCTGGCCAGGGAAGATATGAGCAGTTCTTC.

The rearrangement joins TRBV20-1 to TRBJ2-5; no reliable D call. V lost 2 bases and J lost 4, with 5 bases in between. The CDR3 covers 11 residues. Germline assignment: CDR1 DFQATT and CDR2 SNEGSKA (reference sequence). The CDR3 is CSARPSETQYF. CDR3 DNA: TGCAGTGCTAGACCCTCAGAGACCCAGTACTTC.

The rearrangement uses TRBV2 and TRBJ2-1; 8 bases agree with TRBD2. The CDR3 consists of 13 residues. Trimming removed 8 bases from V and 8 bases from J; junction bases left unmatched: 8. The germline V gene encodes CDR1 SNHLY and CDR2 FYNNEI. The CDR3 here is CASGAGGADEQFF. For the CDR3, the DNA is TGTGCCAGCGGGGCGGGAGGTGCAGATGAGCAGTTCTTC.

V and J are TRBV2 and TRBJ1-6; D not resolved. Trimming pared 9 bases from V and 4 bases from J, leaving 16 bases between. CDR3 length: 15 amino acids. CDR1 and CDR2 (germline): SNHLY, FYNNEI. The CDR3 loop reads CASLPEGRYNSPLHF. CDR3 bases: TGTGCCAGTCTTCCAGAGGGCCGATATAATTCACCCCTCCACTTT.

The chain carries TRBV13 and TRBJ1-6, with D perhaps matching TRBD1 (6 bases). Looked up from germline, CDR1 is PRHDT and CDR2 is FYEKMQ (reference sequence). The CDR3 covers 17 residues. Trimming shortened V by 4 bases and J by 6 bases, and 19 bases separated the two germline ends. The chain's CDR3 is CASSSRGGGVANSPLHF. For the CDR3, the DNA is TGTGCCAGCAGCTCAAGGGGGGGAGGGGTGGCTAATTCACCCCTCCACTTT.

This clone was picked up a small number of times. J is TRBJ2-5 and V is TRBV7-9; D is unclear. The germline CDR1 and CDR2 sequences are SEHNR and FQNEAQ (reference sequence). V was pared by 3 bases and J by 8 bases, with 13 bases between. This CDR3 region has 13 residues. This CDR3 reads CASSFGHPNTQYF. CDR3 bases: TGTGCCAGCAGCTTCGGCCACCCGAATACCCAGTACTTC.

The genes are TRBV27 and TRBJ1-5, with D possibly being TRBD1 (5 bases). CDR1 is MNHEY, CDR2 SMNVEV, per germline (reference sequence). The V end was cut by 5 bases, the J end by 2 bases, with 16 bases between. The CDR3 consists of 16 residues. The CDR3 is CASSLLGVLGNQPQHF. In nucleotides, the CDR3 is TGTGCCAGCAGTCTTCTAGGGGTATTGGGCAATCAGCCCCAGCATTTT.

The rearrangement joins TRBV19 to TRBJ2-7; no firm D call. The germline V gene encodes CDR1 LNHDA and CDR2 SQIVND (reference sequence). The CDR3 consists of 14 residues. V was trimmed by 6 bases and J by 3 bases, leaving 15 bases between them. Written as DNA, the CDR3 is TGTGCCAGTAGCCTCGCGAGGCCGGGCTACGAGCAGTACTTC. Encoded protein: CASSLARPGYEQYF.

This chain joins TRBV5-1 and TRBJ2-3; D is undetermined. V lost 1 base, J lost 0 bases, and 9 bases lay in between. Germline V CDR1 and CDR2: SGHRS, YFSETQ. The CDR3 has 15 amino acids. The CDR3 sequence is CASSLKPPSTDTQYF. The CDR3 DNA reads as TGCGCCAGCAGCTTGAAGCCCCCTAGCACAGATACGCAGTATTTT.

The rearrangement joins TRBV10-3 to TRBJ2-7; 10 nucleotides match TRBD1. CDR3 length: 15 amino acids. Trimming removed 3 bases from V and 4 bases from J; junction bases left unmatched: 6. The V gene's germline CDR1 is ENHRY and CDR2 SYGVKD. This CDR3 is CAISDRDRGQYEQYF. The CDR3 DNA sequence: TGTGCCATCAGTGATAGAGACAGGGGGCAGTACGAGCAGTACTTC.

This clone showed up just once. J is TRBJ1-4 and V is TRBV4-3; D uncertain. Looked up from germline, CDR1 is LGHNA and CDR2 is YSLEER. The CDR3 has 15 amino acids. The V gene lost 4 bases and the J gene lost 0 bases, with 9 bases spanning the gap. CDR3 sequence reads: CASSLSATTNEKLFF. CDR3 nucleotide sequence: TGCGCCAGCAGCCTGAGCGCTACAACTAATGAAAAACTGTTTTTT.

The CDR3 sequence is CASSDPGTGYGEAFF. The CDR3 DNA is TGCGCCAGCAGCGATCCCGGGACAGGGTACGGTGAAGCTTTCTTT. The rearrangement uses TRBV5-1 and TRBJ1-1; 9 positions match TRBD1. The junction had 11 bases not matched to a gene; V was cut back by 4 bases and J by 7 bases. This CDR3 has 15 amino acids. Looked up from germline, CDR1 is SGHRS and CDR2 is YFSETQ. The whole variable domain, remainder taken from reference TRBV5-1 and TRBJ1-1, is KAGVTQTPRYLIKTRGQQVTLSCSPISGHRSVSWYQQTPGQGLQFLFEYFSETQRNKGNFPGRFSGRQFSNSRSEMNVSTLELGDSALYLCASSDPGTGYGEAFFGQGTRLTVV.

The chain couples TRBV4-3 to TRBJ2-3; D call uncertain. Between the trimmed V and J ends, which lost 0 bases and 7 bases, there was a span of 8 bases. Germline V gene sequence: CDR1 LGHNA, CDR2 YSLEER. The CDR3 loop spans 13 amino acids. CDR3 sequence reads: CASSQDSSYTQYF. CDR3 coding DNA: TGCGCCAGCAGCCAAGATTCAAGCTATACGCAGTATTTT.

This clone came up once. The chain uses TRBV9 and TRBJ2-2, with unresolved D. The CDR3 covers 13 residues. The ends were cut back, 1 base at V and 7 bases at J, with 8 bases in the middle. Germline V gene lookup returns CDR1 SGDLS and CDR2 YYNGEE. CDR3 in DNA: TGTGCCAGCAGCGTACTGGAAATCGGGGAGCTGTTTTTT. As protein: CASSVLEIGELFF.